This T cell receptor (beta chain) was recovered during a study of Ad26.COV2.S vaccination and SARS-CoV-2 variants. Across the study: Once or twice, 56 days apart, Ad26.COV2.S was delivered intramuscularly. Findings and limits, study-wide: Across vaccine and placebo recipients, the breadth of non-spike TCRs was similar. Analyses of TCR breadth and depth may have underestimated total T cell responses.

This CDR3 has 15 amino acids. The V gene lost 5 bases and the J gene lost 3 bases, with 16 bases spanning the gap. CDR1 and CDR2 from the germline V gene are SGHNT and YENEEA. Clones were sequenced by immunoSEQ multiplex PCR, and TCRdb holds only the in-frame ones, with some missing. This table has more than 300,000 clones, about 86% appearing once. Turning to this clone: Its antigen remains unknown.

Indicated treatment: approximately 18 received Ad26.COV2.S at low or high dose, single or two shots; five or six received placebo; per-sample allocation not given. Samples were taken on day 63 after the first vaccine or placebo injection. The chain carries TRBV11-3 and TRBJ1-1, with D maybe TRBD1 (5 bases). This TCR came from a person between 18 and 59 years old who received the Ad26.COV2.S COVID-19 vaccine or a placebo. The material was peripheral blood, obtained in a trial of Ad26.COV2.S vaccine versus placebo. CDR3 in amino acids: CASSLRGRADTEAFF. The DNA for the CDR3 is TGTGCCAGCAGCCTCCGCGGCAGGGCGGACACTGAAGCTTTCTTT.